These 11 T cell receptor beta chains were all obtained from the same sample, sequenced in a study of blood T cell repertoires in COVID-19. Libraries were prepared by immunoSEQ multiplex PCR; TCRdb keeps only in-frame clonotypes and omits some of them. The top ten hold roughly 4% of the sample, which has approximately 300,000 clones, approximately 83% seen once. Material for sequencing was PBMCs or T cells enriched from blood (not recorded which). These TCRs come from a woman aged 30 to 39 who had recovered from COVID-19.

This chain uses TRBV7-6 with TRBJ1-1, with unresolved D. Germline V gives CDR1 SGHVS, CDR2 FNYEAQ. Trimming stripped 5 bases from V and 1 base from J, with 8 bases between. The CDR3 sequence is 13 residues long. The CDR3 sequence is CASSLQKNTEAFF. CDR3 nucleotides: TGTGCCAGCAGCCTGCAGAAGAACACTGAAGCTTTCTTT.

CDR3 DNA sequence: TGTGCCAGCAGCTTTGACTTCCTGGCCGGGGAGCTGTTTTTT. This translates into CASSFDFLAGELFF. The rearrangement links TRBV7-9 to TRBJ2-2, with no clear D. V was cut by 3 bases and J by 6 bases, with 11 bases left in between. Germline CDR1 reads SEHNR; CDR2 reads FQNEAQ (reference sequence). This CDR3 is 14 amino acids long. Looking up the rest from reference TRBV7-9 and TRBJ2-2 gives the full variable domain: DTGVSQNPRHKITKRGQNVTFRCDPISEHNRLYWYRQTLGQGPEFLTYFQNEAQLEKSRLLSDRFSAERPKGSFSTLEIQRTEQGDSAMYLCASSFDFLAGELFFGEGSRLTVL.

This chain joins TRBV28 and TRBJ1-2, with 8 bases lining up with TRBD1. This CDR3 is built from 16 residues. Per germline, CDR1 MDHEN and CDR2 SYDVKM. Trimming removed 5 bases from V and 4 bases from J; junction bases left unmatched: 12. The CDR3 loop reads CASSRPGQEYGYGYTF. DNA of the CDR3: TGTGCCAGCAGTCGACCGGGACAGGAATACGGCTATGGCTACACCTTC.

The sample holds one count of this clone. The chain employs TRBV28 and TRBJ1-5; possibly TRBD1 for D (5 bases). This CDR3 comprises 15 residues. V dropped 2 bases and J dropped 3 bases, with 11 bases sitting between them. CDR1 is MDHEN and CDR2 is SYDVKM in the germline V gene. CDR3 in DNA: TGTGCCAGCAGTTTAGGCGGGGGTCTCAATCAGCCCCAGCATTTT. It yields the protein CASSLGGGLNQPQHF.

This clone was observed a few times. V is TRBV7-9 and J is TRBJ1-5; TRBD1 aligns across 10 bases. Germline V gene data show CDR1 as SEHNR and CDR2 as FQNEAQ (reference sequence). This CDR3 comprises 17 residues. The V and J ends lost 5 bases and 2 bases, in that order; junction bases with no gene match: 9. The CDR3 DNA is TGTGCCAGCAGCCAAACGACAGGGGGCCTGGGCAATCAGCCCCAGCATTTT. Translating it yields CASSQTTGGLGNQPQHF. The complete variable domain, with remaining parts taken from reference TRBV7-9 and TRBJ1-5, reads DTGVSQNPRHKITKRGQNVTFRCDPISEHNRLYWYRQTLGQGPEFLTYFQNEAQLEKSRLLSDRFSAERPKGSFSTLEIQRTEQGDSAMYLCASSQTTGGLGNQPQHFGDGTRLSIL.

V and J are TRBV5-8 and TRBJ2-3; 14 nucleotides line up with TRBD2. This CDR3 contains 16 residues. J was trimmed by 6 bases and V by 4 bases; bases with no gene match: 7. Germline CDR1 reads SGHTS; CDR2 reads YDEGEE. The CDR3 DNA reads as TGTGCCAGCAGCCCGGGGACTAGCGGGAGAACTGATACGCAGTATTTT. Translation: CASSPGTSGRTDTQYF.

CDR3 in DNA: TGTGCCAGCTTACTAGGGGGCCCTAATACGAACACTGAAGCTTTCTTT. It encodes CASLLGGPNTNTEAFF. V gene TRBV7-8 combines with J gene TRBJ1-1; the match to TRBD1 covers 7 bases. CDR3 size: 16 residues. V shed 8 bases and J 1 base; nucleotides not matched to a gene: 13. The germline V gene encodes CDR1 SGHVS and CDR2 FQNEAQ. The full variable domain, its missing parts supplied by reference TRBV7-8 and TRBJ1-1, is GAGVSQSPRYKVAKRGQDVALRCDPISGHVSLFWYQQALGQGPEFLTYFQNEAQLDKSGLPSDRFFAERPEGSVSTLKIQRTQQEDSAVYLCASLLGGPNTNTEAFFGQGTRLTVV.

The J gene is TRBJ1-6, the V gene TRBV14; 7 bases are a match to TRBD1. Per germline, CDR1 SGHDN and CDR2 FVKESK. J lost 7 bases, V lost 6 bases, and 9 bases had no gene match. The CDR3 totals 15 residues. The CDR3 DNA follows: TGTGCCAGCAGGGCGGACAGGTGGAAGAATTCACCCCTCCACTTT. This codes for CASRADRWKNSPLHF.

This clone was counted a few times. This sequence joins TRBV24-1 and TRBJ2-3; tentative D call: TRBD2 (6 bases). V gave up 3 bases and J gave up 0 bases, with 12 bases separating them. The CDR3 contains 16 residues. Germline CDR1 and CDR2: KGHDR and SFDVKD. Here the CDR3 reads CATSDTGRGSTDTQYF. Here the CDR3 DNA reads TGTGCCACCAGTGATACCGGGCGGGGTAGCACAGATACGCAGTATTTT.

With regard to this clone: This may come from a read error, since a much larger clone is one base off. The chain uses TRBV6-4 and TRBJ2-3; 11 nucleotides line up with TRBD2. Germline CDR1 and CDR2: MRHNA and SNTAGT. J lost 2 bases, V lost 0 bases, and 1 base had no gene match. This CDR3 has 16 amino acids. The CDR3 nucleotides are TGTGCCAGCAGTGACTCTAGCGGGGGGGACACAGATACGCAGTATTTT. Translation gives CASSDSSGGDTDTQYF.

The J gene is TRBJ1-1, the V gene TRBV15; unclear D gene. Germline CDR1 is LNHNV and CDR2 is YYDKDF (reference sequence). This CDR3 is 16 amino acids long. The V and J ends lost 0 bases and 5 bases respectively, with 16 bases between them. The CDR3 DNA is TGTGCCACCAGCAGAGATAGGTCCCGCGGCGGGACTGAAGCTTTCTTT. It encodes CATSRDRSRGGTEAFF.